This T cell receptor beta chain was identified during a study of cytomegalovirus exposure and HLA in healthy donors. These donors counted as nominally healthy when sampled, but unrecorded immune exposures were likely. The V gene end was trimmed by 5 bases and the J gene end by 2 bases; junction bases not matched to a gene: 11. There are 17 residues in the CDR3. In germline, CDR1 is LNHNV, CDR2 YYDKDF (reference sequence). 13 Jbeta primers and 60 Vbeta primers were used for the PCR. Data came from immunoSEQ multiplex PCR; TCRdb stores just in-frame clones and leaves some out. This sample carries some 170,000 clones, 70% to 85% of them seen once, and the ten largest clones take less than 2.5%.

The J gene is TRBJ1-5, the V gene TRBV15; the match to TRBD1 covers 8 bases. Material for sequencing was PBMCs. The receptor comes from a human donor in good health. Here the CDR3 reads CATSGPLPGGGNQPQHF. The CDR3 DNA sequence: TGTGCCACCAGCGGCCCCCTCCCAGGGGGCGGCAATCAGCCCCAGCATTTT.